The 24 T cell receptor beta chains below all came from one sample that was sequenced in a study of human T cells and chemical hapten exposure (dated by TCRdb to the early 2020s). The time point label, read with the paper, signifies: patch test 3, about 24 weeks after DPC sensitization. The treatment or condition label corresponds to: therapeutic diphenylcyclopropenone sensitization with weekly scalp DPC. The library was generated by RACE. TCRdb lists the instrument as NextSeq 500. Clones were called with MiXCR by TCRdb after fastp trimmed the public reads at Q25, and only in-frame beta chains were retained. Here each entry gathers all rows of one CDR3 protein and keeps the most common genes and DNA. Recorded for this sample are over 75,000 distinct CDR3 sequences; under 13% of them occurred a single time. The ten largest account for approximately 1.1% of the sample. The starting material was whole blood, obtained in connection with sensitization to the hapten diphenylcyclopropenone (DPC). Source of these receptors: a woman aged 25 to 39 with alopecia areata. Some clones in this sample may be carry-over from other donors' samples.

This clonotype occurred many times. This chain joins TRBV10-3 and TRBJ2-6, with D perhaps matching TRBD1 or TRBD2 (5 bases each). This CDR3 is built from 16 residues. CDR1 and CDR2 from the germline V gene are ENHRY and SYGVKD. V was cut by 10 bases and J by 0 bases, with 16 bases left in between. CDR3 in DNA: TGTGCCAGCAAACGGGACCCCTACTCTGGGGCCAACGTCCTGACTTTC. The encoded protein is CASKRDPYSGANVLTF.

This clonotype appeared a few times. The V and J genes are TRBV6-6 and TRBJ2-4; 9 nucleotides align to TRBD2. Germline V gives CDR1 MNHNY, CDR2 SVGAGI (reference sequence). The CDR3 totals 16 residues. With 5 bases clipped from V and 1 base from J, the junction kept 6 bases outside the gene matches. The CDR3 loop is CASSMTSGGAKNIQYF. CDR3 coding DNA: TGTGCCAGCAGTATGACTAGCGGTGGGGCCAAAAACATTCAGTACTTC.

This clonotype was detected only a few times. The CDR3 loop reads CASSEDLGRAEAFF. In DNA form, the CDR3 reads TGTGCCAGCAGTGAAGACCTGGGCAGGGCTGAAGCTTTCTTT. The chain links TRBV6-1 to TRBJ1-1, with a tentative D call TRBD1 (5 bases). The V gene's germline CDR1 is MNHNS and CDR2 SASEGT. The V end was cut by 1 base, the J end by 6 bases, with 12 bases between. This CDR3 comprises 14 residues.

This clonotype was detected only a few times. The rearrangement uses TRBV20-1 and TRBJ2-7, with D perhaps matching TRBD2 (5 bases). This CDR3 is built from 14 residues. CDR1 is DFQATT, CDR2 SNEGSKA, per germline (reference sequence). The V end was cut by 5 bases, the J end by 3 bases, with 17 bases between. The CDR3 DNA reads as TGCAGTGCTCCACCTGAGAGCGGCGTCTACGAGCAGTACTTC. The encoded protein is CSAPPESGVYEQYF.

This clonotype was observed a few times. V is TRBV11-2 and J is TRBJ2-2, with TRBD1 matching 8 bases. CDR3 length: 14 residues. Germline-derived CDR1 and CDR2 are SGHAT and FQNNGV. The trim removed 3 bases at V and 4 bases at J, leaving 1 base unmatched. DNA of the CDR3: TGTGCCAGCAGCTTGGGACAGGTCACCGGGGAGCTGTTTTTT. Protein sequence: CASSLGQVTGELFF.

The chain recombines TRBV28 with TRBJ2-1; 8 bases match TRBD2. The CDR3 covers 12 residues. With 4 bases clipped from V and 12 bases from J, the junction kept 5 bases outside the gene matches. CDR1 is MDHEN and CDR2 is SYDVKM in the germline V gene. CDR3 in DNA: TGTGCCAGCAGTTCAGCGGGGGCATGGCAGTTCTTC. Encoded protein: CASSSAGAWQFF.

V gene TRBV29-1 combines with J gene TRBJ2-2; no firm D call. V lost 4 bases to trimming and J lost 6 bases, with 9 bases between them. This CDR3 is 12 amino acids long. Germline V gives CDR1 SQVTM, CDR2 ANQGSEA. CDR3 DNA: TGCAGCGTTGTCAAGGCCGCCGGGGAGCTGTTTTTT. This translates into CSVVKAAGELFF.

This clonotype appeared many times. The chain couples TRBV20-1 to TRBJ1-4; D is perhaps TRBD1 (5 bases). V lost 6 bases and J 0 bases, leaving 17 bases between the germline ends. There are 16 residues in the CDR3. CDR1 and CDR2 (germline): DFQATT, SNEGSKA (reference sequence). The CDR3 DNA reads TGCAGTGCCCCGACGGGAGGGACTGCAACTAATGAAAAACTGTTTTTT. This gives the protein CSAPTGGTATNEKLFF.

The CDR3 spells CASSLSPAGGSHNEQFF. Written as DNA, the CDR3 is TGTGCCAGCAGTTTATCCCCGGCTGGCGGGAGTCATAATGAGCAGTTCTTC. V and J are TRBV12-3 or TRBV12-4 and TRBJ2-1; 7 nucleotides agree with TRBD2. V was pared by 2 bases and J by 7 bases, with 14 bases of the junction left unmatched. The CDR3 covers 17 residues.

The chain joins TRBV13 to TRBJ2-1; TRBD2 matches at 9 bases. Germline CDR1 is PRHDT and CDR2 is FYEKMQ (reference sequence). V gave up 7 bases and J gave up 7 bases; unmatched junction bases: 11. This CDR3 contains 15 residues. CDR3 in amino acids: CASNRGLATWNEQFF. In DNA, the CDR3 is TGTGCCAGCAACAGGGGACTAGCCACCTGGAATGAGCAGTTCTTC.

This clonotype was detected many times. The gene calls are TRBV3-1 and TRBJ1-1; TRBD1 might be the D (6 bases). V was clipped by 1 base and J by 3 bases, with 9 bases between them. CDR1 and CDR2 from the germline V gene are LGHDT and YNNKEL (reference sequence). There are 14 residues in the CDR3. The CDR3 is CASSQAGADTEAFF. CDR3 coding DNA: TGTGCCAGCAGCCAAGCGGGGGCAGACACTGAAGCTTTCTTT.

The rearrangement links TRBV5-1 to TRBJ1-1, with 7 positions matching TRBD1. The V gene's germline CDR1 is SGHRS and CDR2 YFSETQ. Trimming cost V 5 bases and J 0 bases; bases outside gene matches: 7. The CDR3 contains 15 residues. The CDR3 coding sequence is TGCGCCAGCAGTCCCGGGACAGCCATGAACACTGAAGCTTTCTTT. Its protein product is CASSPGTAMNTEAFF.

This clonotype was seen many times. The chain combines TRBV6-1 with TRBJ2-7, with D perhaps assigned TRBD1 or TRBD2 (5 bases each). Germline V gene data show CDR1 as MNHNS and CDR2 as SASEGT. The CDR3 is made up of 15 amino acids. The V end was cut by 2 bases, the J end by 3 bases, with 14 bases between. DNA of the CDR3: TGTGCCAGCAGTGAACCCGGGGCCAGGGTCTACGAGCAGTACTTC. It specifies CASSEPGARVYEQYF.

This rearrangement joins TRBV12-2 to TRBJ1-1; the D segment call TRBD1 is taken from the table without a DNA check. TRBV12-2 corresponds to a pseudogene. The CDR3 is 18 residues long. This CDR3 reads CASRLEIWTPWLGTEAFF. CDR3 nucleotides: TGTGCAAGTCGCTTAGAGATTTGGACCCCCTGGCTGGGCACTGAAGCTTTCTTT.

This clonotype has just a few counts. The CDR3 DNA is TGTGCCAGCAGTTTCGGACACACCGGGGAGCTGTTTTTT. Its translation is CASSFGHTGELFF. The V call is TRBV12-3 or TRBV12-4, the J call TRBJ2-2; D unresolved. This CDR3 comprises 13 residues. V was clipped by 3 bases and J by 3 bases, with 5 bases between them.

The V and J genes are TRBV5-6 and TRBJ2-5, with 7 bases lining up with TRBD1. The V gene end was trimmed by 0 bases and the J gene end by 4 bases; junction bases not matched to a gene: 3. Germline loops: CDR1 SGHDT, CDR2 YYEEEE. The CDR3 spans 14 residues. In nucleotides, the CDR3 is TGTGCCAGCAGCTTGGCCAGGGGGAGAGAGACCCAGTACTTC. Translating gives CASSLARGRETQYF. Looking up the rest from reference TRBV5-6 and TRBJ2-5 gives the full variable domain: DAGVTQSPTHLIKTRGQQVTLRCSPKSGHDTVSWYQQALGQGPQFIFQYYEEEERQRGNFPDRFSGHQFPNYSSELNVNALLLGDSALYLCASSLARGRETQYFGPGTRLLVL.

This clonotype came up a few times. The V call is TRBV11-2, the J call TRBJ2-3, with D perhaps matching TRBD1 (6 bases). This CDR3 is built from 16 residues. The V and J ends lost 0 bases and 2 bases respectively, with 12 bases between them. Germline values: CDR1 SGHAT, CDR2 FQNNGV. The CDR3: CASSLDRGSPTDTQYF. CDR3 coding DNA: TGTGCCAGCAGCTTAGACAGGGGTTCCCCCACAGATACGCAGTATTTT.

The chain is built from TRBV7-9 and TRBJ1-1; D is undetermined. The CDR3 is 12 residues long. Germline V lookup: CDR1 SEHNR, CDR2 FQNEAQ (reference sequence). The V end was cut by 6 bases, the J end by 3 bases, with 8 bases between. The CDR3: CASRRLDTEAFF. CDR3 nucleotides: TGTGCCAGCAGGCGGTTGGACACTGAAGCTTTCTTT.

In its sample, this clonotype was seen many times. This chain connects TRBV7-9 to TRBJ2-7; D not certain. V shed 5 bases and J shed 5 bases, with 10 bases lying between them. The germline V gene has CDR1 SEHNR and CDR2 FQNEAQ (reference sequence). The length of the CDR3 is 12 residues. This chain's CDR3 is CASSLNSHEQYV. The CDR3 DNA sequence: TGTGCCAGCAGCCTAAATAGTCACGAGCAGTACGTC.

DNA for the CDR3: TGTGCCAGCAGTTATCTAGTCGGAGGGGCCCGGCACACTGAAGCTTTCTTT. Translation gives CASSYLVGGARHTEAFF. This chain links TRBV6-2 or TRBV6-3 with TRBJ1-1; TRBD1 is a possible D gene (5 bases). Germline V gene lookup returns CDR1 MNHEY and CDR2 SVGEGT. The CDR3 has 17 amino acids. V was clipped by 3 bases and J by 3 bases, with 20 bases between them.

There are many counts of this clonotype. J is TRBJ1-1 and V is TRBV12-3 or TRBV12-4; weak D call: TRBD1 (6 bases). Trimming left V 7 bases short and J 6 bases short, with 21 bases between. The CDR3 covers 15 residues. DNA for the CDR3: TGTGCCAGCACGGGGGGGCGAAGGACGGGTTCTGAAGCTTTCTTT. It specifies CASTGGRRTGSEAFF.

This clonotype was seen ten or more times. The chain joins TRBV30 to TRBJ2-7, with D maybe TRBD2 (5 bases). The CDR3 spans 11 residues. The V gene's germline CDR1 is GTSNPN and CDR2 SVGIG (reference sequence). V was pared by 2 bases and J by 6 bases, with 8 bases between. Here the CDR3 DNA reads TGTGCCTGGAGTTTAAGCGGCGAGCAGTACTTC. Translated: CAWSLSGEQYF.

This clonotype has a handful of counts. The V and J genes are TRBV27 and TRBJ2-7, with D possibly matching TRBD1 (6 bases). This CDR3 is 12 amino acids long. Between the trimmed V and J ends, which lost 5 bases and 4 bases, there was a span of 9 bases. Germline V lookup: CDR1 MNHEY, CDR2 SMNVEV (reference sequence). CDR3 in amino acids: CASSRTAYEQYF. CDR3 nucleotides: TGTGCCAGCAGTCGGACAGCGTACGAGCAGTACTTC.

This clonotype was seen many times. This chain uses TRBV12-3 or TRBV12-4 with TRBJ2-1; 7 bases map to TRBD1. V gave up 0 bases and J gave up 4 bases; unmatched junction bases: 3. There are 15 residues in the CDR3. CDR3 protein: CASSLAGTEYNEQFF. In nucleotides, the CDR3 is TGTGCCAGCAGTTTAGCCGGGACAGAGTACAATGAGCAGTTCTTC.